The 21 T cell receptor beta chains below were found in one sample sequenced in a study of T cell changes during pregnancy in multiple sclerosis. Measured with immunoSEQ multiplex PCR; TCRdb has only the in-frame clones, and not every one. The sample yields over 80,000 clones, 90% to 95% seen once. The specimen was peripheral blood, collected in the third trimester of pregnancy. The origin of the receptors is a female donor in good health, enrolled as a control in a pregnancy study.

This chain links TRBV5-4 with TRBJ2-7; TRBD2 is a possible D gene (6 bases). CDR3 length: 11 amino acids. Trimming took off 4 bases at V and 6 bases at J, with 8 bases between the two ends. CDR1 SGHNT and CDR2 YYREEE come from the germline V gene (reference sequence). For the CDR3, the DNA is TGTGCCAGCAGCCTTAGCGGCGAGCAGTACTTC. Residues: CASSLSGEQYF.

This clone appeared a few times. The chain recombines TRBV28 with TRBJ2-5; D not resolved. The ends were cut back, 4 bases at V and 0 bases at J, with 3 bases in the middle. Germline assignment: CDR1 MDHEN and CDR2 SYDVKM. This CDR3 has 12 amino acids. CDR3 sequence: CASSSYQETQYF. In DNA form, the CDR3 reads TGTGCCAGCAGTTCATACCAAGAGACCCAGTACTTC.

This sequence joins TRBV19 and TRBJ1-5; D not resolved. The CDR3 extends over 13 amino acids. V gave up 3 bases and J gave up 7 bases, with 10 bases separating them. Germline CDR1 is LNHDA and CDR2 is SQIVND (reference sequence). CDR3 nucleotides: TGTGCCAGTAGTATCAGCCGGAGCCAGCCCCAGCATTTT. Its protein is CASSISRSQPQHF.

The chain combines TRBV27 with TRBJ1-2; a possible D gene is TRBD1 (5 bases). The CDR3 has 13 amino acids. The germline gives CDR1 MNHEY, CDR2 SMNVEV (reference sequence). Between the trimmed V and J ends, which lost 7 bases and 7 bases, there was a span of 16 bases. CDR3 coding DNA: TGTGCCAGCACCACAGGAAACTCTCGTGGCTACACCTTC. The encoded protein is CASTTGNSRGYTF.

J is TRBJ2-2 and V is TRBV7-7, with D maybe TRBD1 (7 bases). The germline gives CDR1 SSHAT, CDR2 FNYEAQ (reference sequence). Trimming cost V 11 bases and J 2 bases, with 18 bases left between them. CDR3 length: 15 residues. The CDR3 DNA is TGTGCCGCGGGACAGTACTCACAAAACACCGGGGAGCTGTTTTTT. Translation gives CAAGQYSQNTGELFF.

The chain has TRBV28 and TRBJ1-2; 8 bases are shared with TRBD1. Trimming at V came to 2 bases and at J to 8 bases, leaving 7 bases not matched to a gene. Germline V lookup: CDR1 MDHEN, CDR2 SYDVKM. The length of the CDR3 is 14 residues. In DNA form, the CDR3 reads TGTGCCAGCAGTTTAGCGACAGGGGCGTTCGGCTACACCTTC. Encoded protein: CASSLATGAFGYTF.

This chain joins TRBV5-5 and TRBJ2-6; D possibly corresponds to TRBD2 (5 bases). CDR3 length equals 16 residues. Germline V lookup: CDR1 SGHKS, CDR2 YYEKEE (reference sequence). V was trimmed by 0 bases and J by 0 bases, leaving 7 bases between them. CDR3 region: CASSLARGSGANVLTF. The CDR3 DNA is TGTGCCAGCAGCTTGGCCCGGGGCTCTGGGGCCAACGTCCTGACTTTC.

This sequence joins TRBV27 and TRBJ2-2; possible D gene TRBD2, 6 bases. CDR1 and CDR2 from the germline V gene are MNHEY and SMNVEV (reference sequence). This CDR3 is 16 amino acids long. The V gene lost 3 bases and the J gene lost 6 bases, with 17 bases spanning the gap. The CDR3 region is CASSLGPGGFAGELFF. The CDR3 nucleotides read TGTGCCAGCAGTTTGGGGCCTGGGGGGTTCGCCGGGGAGCTGTTTTTT.

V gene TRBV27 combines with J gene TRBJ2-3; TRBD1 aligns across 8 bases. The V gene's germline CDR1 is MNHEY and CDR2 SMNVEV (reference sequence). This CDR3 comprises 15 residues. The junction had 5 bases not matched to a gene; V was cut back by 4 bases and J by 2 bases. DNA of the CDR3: TGTGCCAGCAGTTACCGACAGGGGACCACAGATACGCAGTATTTT. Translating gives CASSYRQGTTDTQYF.

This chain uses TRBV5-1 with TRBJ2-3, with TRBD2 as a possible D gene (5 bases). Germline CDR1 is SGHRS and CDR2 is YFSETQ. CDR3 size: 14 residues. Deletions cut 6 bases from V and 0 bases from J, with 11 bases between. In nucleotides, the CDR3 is TGCGCCAGCACGGAGTGGACTAGCACAGATACGCAGTATTTT. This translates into CASTEWTSTDTQYF.

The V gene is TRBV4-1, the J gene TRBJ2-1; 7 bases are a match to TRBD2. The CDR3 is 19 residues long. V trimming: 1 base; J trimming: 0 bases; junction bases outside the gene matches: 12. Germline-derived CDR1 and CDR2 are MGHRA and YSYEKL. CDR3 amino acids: CASSQVPAGWGSSYNEQFF. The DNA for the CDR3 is TGCGCCAGCAGCCAAGTACCAGCGGGGTGGGGGAGCTCCTACAATGAGCAGTTCTTC.

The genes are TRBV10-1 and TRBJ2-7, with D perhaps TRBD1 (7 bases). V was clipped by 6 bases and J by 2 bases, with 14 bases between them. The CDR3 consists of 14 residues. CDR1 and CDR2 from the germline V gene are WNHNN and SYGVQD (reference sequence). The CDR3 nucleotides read TGCGCCAGCAGCTCGGGGGACAGCCCCTACGAGCAGTACTTC. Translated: CASSSGDSPYEQYF.

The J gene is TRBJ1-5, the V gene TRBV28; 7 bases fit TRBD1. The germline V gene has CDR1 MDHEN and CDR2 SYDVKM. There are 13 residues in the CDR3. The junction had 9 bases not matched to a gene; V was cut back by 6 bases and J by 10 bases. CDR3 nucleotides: TGTGCCAGCAGGCAAACAGGGGAGGATCCCCAGCATTTT. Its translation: CASRQTGEDPQHF.

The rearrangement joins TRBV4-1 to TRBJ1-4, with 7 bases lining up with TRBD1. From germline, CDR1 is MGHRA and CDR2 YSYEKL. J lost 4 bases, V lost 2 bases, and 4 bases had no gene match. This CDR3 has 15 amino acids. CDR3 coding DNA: TGCGCCAGCAGCCAACCAGGGGGAGGTAATGAAAAACTGTTTTTT. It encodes CASSQPGGGNEKLFF.

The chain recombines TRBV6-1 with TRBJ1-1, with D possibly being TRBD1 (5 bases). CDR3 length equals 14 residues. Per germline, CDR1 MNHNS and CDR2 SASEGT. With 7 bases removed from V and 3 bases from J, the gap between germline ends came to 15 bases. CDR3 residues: CASMETGADTEAFF. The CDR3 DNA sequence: TGTGCCAGCATGGAAACAGGCGCGGACACTGAAGCTTTCTTT.

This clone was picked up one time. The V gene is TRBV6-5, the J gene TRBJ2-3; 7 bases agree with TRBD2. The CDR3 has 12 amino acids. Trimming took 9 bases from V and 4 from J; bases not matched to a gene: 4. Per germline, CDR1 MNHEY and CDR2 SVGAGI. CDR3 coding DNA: TGTGCCAGTCGCGGGAGCGCAGATACGCAGTATTTT. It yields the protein CASRGSADTQYF.

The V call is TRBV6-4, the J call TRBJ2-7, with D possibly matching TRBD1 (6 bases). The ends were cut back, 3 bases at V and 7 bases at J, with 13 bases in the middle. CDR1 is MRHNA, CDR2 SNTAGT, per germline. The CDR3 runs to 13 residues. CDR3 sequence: CASSEGRGLEQYF. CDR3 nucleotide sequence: TGTGCCAGCAGTGAAGGAAGGGGGTTGGAGCAGTACTTC.

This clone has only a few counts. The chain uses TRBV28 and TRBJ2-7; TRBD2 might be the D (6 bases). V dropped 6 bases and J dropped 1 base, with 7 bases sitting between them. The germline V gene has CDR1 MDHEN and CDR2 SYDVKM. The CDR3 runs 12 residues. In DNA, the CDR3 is TGTGCCAGCAGGCGGGGTTCCTACGAGCAGTACTTC. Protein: CASRRGSYEQYF.

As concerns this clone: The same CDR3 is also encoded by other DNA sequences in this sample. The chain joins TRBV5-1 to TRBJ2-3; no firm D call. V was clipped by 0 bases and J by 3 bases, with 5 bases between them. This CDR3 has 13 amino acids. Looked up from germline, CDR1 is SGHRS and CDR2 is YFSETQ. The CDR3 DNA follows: TGCGCCAGCAGCTTGGTCGGGACAGATACGCAGTATTTT. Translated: CASSLVGTDTQYF.

The DNA of the CDR3 is TGCGCCAGCAGCCTCACGACTAGCGGAGGGGAAGATACGCAGTATTTT. Translating gives CASSLTTSGGEDTQYF. This chain links TRBV5-1 with TRBJ2-3, with 9 bases aligning to TRBD2. Germline assignment: CDR1 SGHRS and CDR2 YFSETQ. With V trimmed by 4 bases and J by 5 bases, 11 bases remained unmatched. The CDR3 is 16 amino acids.

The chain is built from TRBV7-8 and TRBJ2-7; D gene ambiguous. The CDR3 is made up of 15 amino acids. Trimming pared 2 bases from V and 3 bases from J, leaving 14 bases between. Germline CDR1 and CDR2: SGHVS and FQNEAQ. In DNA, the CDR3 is TGTGCCAGCAGCTTACCGGCAGGCTCCGACTACGAGCAGTACTTC. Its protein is CASSLPAGSDYEQYF.